Listed below are T cell receptor beta chains from one sample, sequenced in a study of blood T cells in healthy people across ages. TCRdb redid the calling of the 5' RACE reads with MiXCR, one entry per CDR3 protein. The sample shows 1.5 million to 2 million distinct CDR3 sequences, about 31% of them seen only once. Sequencing was carried out using blood. The receptors here all came from a woman in her 30s in good health. The CDR3 runs from the conserved cysteine through the conserved F or W. D genes are given only for firm matches. Clone size is shown for a subset of rows, as once, few, many or a class of expanded clone.

d_call: .; j_call: TRBJ2-7; v_call: TRBV7-9; clone_size: .; cdr3_aa: CASSTVPGSLYF; cdr3_nt: TGTGCCAGCAGCACCGTGCCCGGGAGTTTGTACTTC
d_call: TRBD2; j_call: TRBJ2-7; v_call: TRBV30; clone_size: few; cdr3_aa: CAVRAGGYHEQYF; cdr3_nt: TGTGCCGTAAGAGCGGGAGGTTATCACGAGCAGTACTTC
d_call: .; j_call: TRBJ2-7; v_call: TRBV30; clone_size: .; cdr3_aa: CAWSVRGPTYEQYF; cdr3_nt: TGTGCCTGGAGTGTACGGGGGCCAACCTACGAGCAGTACTTC
d_call: TRBD1; j_call: TRBJ2-7; v_call: TRBV5-1; clone_size: .; cdr3_aa: CASSNPGGRGTEQYF; cdr3_nt: TGCGCCAGCAGCAACCCAGGGGGCCGGGGCACCGAGCAGTACTTC
d_call: TRBD1; j_call: TRBJ1-2; v_call: TRBV6-1; clone_size: .; cdr3_aa: CASSEAPTGDYGYTF; cdr3_nt: TGTGCCAGCAGTGAAGCCCCCACAGGGGACTATGGCTACACCTTC
d_call: .; j_call: TRBJ2-7; v_call: TRBV7-2; clone_size: many; cdr3_aa: CASSLAGGLTYEQYF; cdr3_nt: TGTGCCAGCAGCTTAGCTGGGGGACTCACCTACGAGCAGTACTTC
d_call: .; j_call: TRBJ2-7; v_call: TRBV6-6; clone_size: .; cdr3_aa: CASSYSELEGNEQYF; cdr3_nt: TGTGCCAGCAGTTACTCCGAGTTGGAAGGTAACGAGCAGTACTTC
d_call: .; j_call: TRBJ1-1; v_call: TRBV5-4; clone_size: few; cdr3_aa: CASSLEGRGSNTEAFF; cdr3_nt: TGTGCCAGCAGCTTGGAAGGTCGGGGATCGAACACTGAAGCTTTCTTT
d_call: .; j_call: TRBJ2-1; v_call: TRBV6-2/TRBV6-3; clone_size: .; cdr3_aa: CASTPVGTSNEQFF; cdr3_nt: TGTGCCAGCACCCCCGTTGGTACATCGAATGAGCAGTTCTTC
d_call: .; j_call: TRBJ2-3; v_call: TRBV5-1; clone_size: .; cdr3_aa: CASSSQQDTQYF; cdr3_nt: TGCGCCAGCAGCTCGCAGCAAGATACGCAGTATTTT
d_call: .; j_call: TRBJ2-1; v_call: TRBV5-5; clone_size: .; cdr3_aa: CASSLGLSWDEQFF; cdr3_nt: TGTGCCAGCAGCTTGGGGCTTTCTTGGGATGAGCAGTTCTTC
d_call: TRBD2; j_call: TRBJ2-7; v_call: TRBV20-1; clone_size: many; cdr3_aa: CSARLAAYEQYF; cdr3_nt: TGCAGTGCTAGACTAGCGGCCTACGAGCAGTACTTC
d_call: .; j_call: TRBJ1-5; v_call: TRBV7-2; clone_size: .; cdr3_aa: CASSLGDSGAQPQHF; cdr3_nt: TGTGCCAGCAGCTTAGGTGATTCGGGGGCTCAGCCCCAGCATTTT
d_call: .; j_call: TRBJ2-4; v_call: TRBV28; clone_size: few; cdr3_aa: CASSLRRTNIQYF; cdr3_nt: TGTGCCAGCAGTTTGAGGAGGACAAACATTCAGTACTTC
d_call: .; j_call: TRBJ2-7; v_call: TRBV7-9; clone_size: .; cdr3_aa: CASSPAVPPTYEQYF; cdr3_nt: TGTGCCAGCAGCCCGGCGGTCCCGCCAACCTACGAGCAGTACTTC
d_call: .; j_call: TRBJ2-1; v_call: TRBV7-3; clone_size: .; cdr3_aa: CASKGAGDNEKFF; cdr3_nt: TGTGCCAGCAAGGGAGCAGGGGACAATGAGAAGTTCTTC
d_call: .; j_call: TRBJ2-5; v_call: TRBV20-1; clone_size: many; cdr3_aa: CSAMSQTHPRETQYF; cdr3_nt: TGCAGTGCTATGTCCCAGACGCATCCTCGGGAGACCCAGTACTTC
d_call: .; j_call: TRBJ2-1; v_call: TRBV5-1; clone_size: few; cdr3_aa: CASSFNRARVEQFF; cdr3_nt: TGCGCCAGCAGCTTTAACAGGGCAAGAGTAGAGCAGTTCTTC
d_call: .; j_call: TRBJ2-2; v_call: TRBV5-1; clone_size: few; cdr3_aa: CASSLASPNGELFF; cdr3_nt: TGCGCCAGCAGCTTGGCCTCGCCCAACGGGGAGCTGTTTTTT
d_call: TRBD2; j_call: TRBJ2-7; v_call: TRBV18; clone_size: few; cdr3_aa: CASSPGLDHEQYF; cdr3_nt: TGTGCCAGCTCACCGGGACTAGACCACGAGCAGTACTTC
d_call: .; j_call: TRBJ2-3; v_call: TRBV28; clone_size: .; cdr3_aa: CASSPRGGRITDTQYF; cdr3_nt: TGTGCCAGCAGCCCGAGGGGCGGGCGGATCACAGATACGCAGTATTTT
d_call: .; j_call: TRBJ2-7; v_call: TRBV20-1; clone_size: .; cdr3_aa: CSAPLRYEQYF; cdr3_nt: TGCAGTGCTCCTCTTCGTTACGAGCAGTACTTC
d_call: .; j_call: TRBJ2-1; v_call: TRBV7-3; clone_size: few; cdr3_aa: CASSPENHYEQFF; cdr3_nt: TGTGCCAGCAGCCCCGAGAACCACTACGAGCAGTTCTTC
d_call: .; j_call: TRBJ2-7; v_call: TRBV5-1; clone_size: .; cdr3_aa: CASSYDGQGRYEQYF; cdr3_nt: TGCGCCAGCAGCTACGATGGGCAGGGACGCTACGAGCAGTACTTC
d_call: .; j_call: TRBJ2-7; v_call: TRBV30; clone_size: .; cdr3_aa: CAWSVMGEERYF; cdr3_nt: TGTGCCTGGAGTGTAATGGGTGAGGAGCGGTACTTC
d_call: TRBD1; j_call: TRBJ2-6; v_call: TRBV5-5; clone_size: few; cdr3_aa: CASSLGQGALSGANVLTF; cdr3_nt: TGTGCCAGCAGCTTGGGGCAGGGGGCCCTCTCTGGGGCCAACGTCCTGACTTTC
d_call: .; j_call: TRBJ2-2; v_call: TRBV11-3; clone_size: few; cdr3_aa: CASRGRTGELFF; cdr3_nt: TGTGCCAGCAGGGGTAGAACCGGGGAGCTGTTTTTT
d_call: .; j_call: TRBJ1-2; v_call: TRBV5-1; clone_size: .; cdr3_aa: CASSLEGRVPWGGYTF; cdr3_nt: TGCGCCAGCAGCTTGGAAGGGCGCGTACCTTGGGGTGGCTACACCTTC
d_call: .; j_call: TRBJ2-5; v_call: TRBV7-2; clone_size: .; cdr3_aa: CASSTYTQETQYF; cdr3_nt: TGTGCCAGCAGCACCTATACCCAAGAGACCCAGTACTTC
d_call: TRBD1; j_call: TRBJ2-7; v_call: TRBV6-2/TRBV6-3; clone_size: .; cdr3_aa: CASSYSVSGQGRYEQYF; cdr3_nt: TGTGCCAGCAGTTACTCGGTTAGCGGACAGGGTCGGTACGAGCAGTACTTC
d_call: .; j_call: TRBJ1-2; v_call: TRBV25-1; clone_size: once; cdr3_aa: CAGSDFRERGSNYGYTF; cdr3_nt: TGTGCCGGCAGTGATTTCAGGGAACGTGGCTCTAACTATGGCTACACCTTC
d_call: .; j_call: TRBJ1-2; v_call: TRBV6-1; clone_size: .; cdr3_aa: CASSVGHWLQFVGYTF; cdr3_nt: TGTGCCAGCAGTGTTGGTCATTGGTTGCAATTTGTTGGCTACACCTTC
d_call: .; j_call: TRBJ2-7; v_call: TRBV4-1; clone_size: .; cdr3_aa: CASSQGLLGGGSMYEQYF; cdr3_nt: TGCGCCAGCAGCCAAGGACTTCTTGGAGGGGGTAGCATGTACGAGCAGTACTTC
d_call: TRBD2; j_call: TRBJ2-3; v_call: TRBV2; clone_size: once; cdr3_aa: CASSGGAGAYTDTQYF; cdr3_nt: TGTGCCAGCAGTGGTGGAGCGGGGGCCTACACAGATACGCAGTATTTT
d_call: .; j_call: TRBJ1-2; v_call: TRBV10-3; clone_size: few; cdr3_aa: CAISESDRSNGYTF; cdr3_nt: TGTGCCATCAGTGAGTCTGACAGGTCCAATGGCTACACCTTC
d_call: TRBD2; j_call: TRBJ2-1; v_call: TRBV7-3; clone_size: .; cdr3_aa: CASSSGTSGCGEQFF; cdr3_nt: TGTGCCAGCAGCTCCGGGACTAGCGGGTGCGGGGAGCAGTTCTTC
d_call: TRBD1; j_call: TRBJ2-3; v_call: TRBV29-1; clone_size: many; cdr3_aa: CSVEAGQGNLNTQYF; cdr3_nt: TGCAGCGTTGAGGCGGGACAGGGTAATTTGAATACGCAGTATTTT
d_call: .; j_call: TRBJ1-2; v_call: TRBV20-1; clone_size: few; cdr3_aa: CSASQRGYGYTF; cdr3_nt: TGCAGTGCTAGTCAACGCGGGTATGGCTACACCTTC
d_call: .; j_call: TRBJ2-3; v_call: TRBV3-1; clone_size: .; cdr3_aa: CASSHRRVDTQYF; cdr3_nt: TGTGCCAGCAGCCATCGAAGGGTGGATACGCAGTATTTT
d_call: .; j_call: TRBJ1-4; v_call: TRBV28; clone_size: .; cdr3_aa: CAVWPGPGEKLFF; cdr3_nt: TGTGCCGTCTGGCCGGGCCCAGGTGAAAAACTGTTTTTT
d_call: .; j_call: TRBJ2-1; v_call: TRBV21-1; clone_size: few; cdr3_aa: CASSEVVRESSYNEQFF; cdr3_nt: TGTGCCAGCAGTGAGGTGGTGCGGGAAAGCTCCTACAATGAGCAGTTCTTC
d_call: .; j_call: TRBJ2-3; v_call: TRBV20-1; clone_size: few; cdr3_aa: CSAQRNTDTQYF; cdr3_nt: TGCAGTGCTCAGCGGAACACAGATACGCAGTATTTT
d_call: .; j_call: TRBJ2-3; v_call: TRBV20-1; clone_size: .; cdr3_aa: CSGLVALTDTQYF; cdr3_nt: TGCAGTGGCCTCGTAGCGCTCACAGATACGCAGTATTTT
d_call: TRBD1; j_call: TRBJ2-2; v_call: TRBV5-1; clone_size: few; cdr3_aa: CASSPRGTALGTGELFF; cdr3_nt: TGCGCCAGCAGCCCCCGTGGGACAGCCTTAGGAACCGGGGAGCTGTTTTTT
d_call: .; j_call: TRBJ2-5; v_call: TRBV5-6; clone_size: .; cdr3_aa: CASSPGTPSETQYF; cdr3_nt: TGTGCCAGCAGCCCGGGGACACCAAGCGAGACCCAGTACTTC
d_call: .; j_call: TRBJ1-2; v_call: TRBV15; clone_size: .; cdr3_aa: CATSSGLIDYGYTF; cdr3_nt: TGTGCCACCAGCAGTGGTCTTATTGACTATGGCTACACCTTC
d_call: TRBD2; j_call: TRBJ2-5; v_call: TRBV20-1; clone_size: few; cdr3_aa: CSAWGLAGETQYF; cdr3_nt: TGCAGTGCTTGGGGACTAGCGGGAGAGACCCAGTACTTC
d_call: .; j_call: TRBJ1-1; v_call: TRBV20-1; clone_size: few; cdr3_aa: CSARDQTEINTEAFF; cdr3_nt: TGCAGTGCTAGAGATCAGACAGAAATTAACACTGAAGCTTTCTTT
d_call: .; j_call: TRBJ1-1; v_call: TRBV6-1; clone_size: .; cdr3_aa: CASKFWNDGTEAFF; cdr3_nt: TGTGCCAGCAAGTTTTGGAACGATGGGACTGAAGCTTTCTTT
d_call: TRBD2; j_call: TRBJ2-3; v_call: TRBV10-3; clone_size: many; cdr3_aa: CAISSPSGGDNAQYF; cdr3_nt: TGTGCCATCAGTTCCCCTAGCGGGGGGGACAATGCGCAGTATTTT
d_call: .; j_call: TRBJ1-1; v_call: TRBV9; clone_size: .; cdr3_aa: CASSVAGSAEAFF; cdr3_nt: TGTGCTAGCAGCGTAGCTGGGAGCGCTGAAGCTTTCTTT
d_call: .; j_call: TRBJ2-7; v_call: TRBV5-1; clone_size: .; cdr3_aa: CASSLDPHGGQYF; cdr3_nt: TGCGCCAGCAGCTTGGACCCGCATGGGGGGCAGTACTTC
d_call: TRBD2; j_call: TRBJ2-1; v_call: TRBV20-1; clone_size: .; cdr3_aa: CSARDLGEGLNEQFF; cdr3_nt: TGCAGTGCTAGAGATCTGGGGGAGGGCCTCAATGAGCAGTTCTTC
d_call: .; j_call: TRBJ1-1; v_call: TRBV6-4; clone_size: .; cdr3_aa: CASSDSIRPTEAFF; cdr3_nt: TGTGCCAGCAGTGACTCGATCCGTCCTACTGAAGCTTTCTTT
d_call: .; j_call: TRBJ1-2; v_call: TRBV15; clone_size: .; cdr3_aa: CATSRDATDGYTF; cdr3_nt: TGTGCCACCAGCAGAGACGCTACGGATGGCTACACCTTC
d_call: TRBD1; j_call: TRBJ1-1; v_call: TRBV10-3; clone_size: .; cdr3_aa: CAISESKGTGNTEAFF; cdr3_nt: TGTGCCATCAGTGAGTCGAAAGGGACAGGGAACACTGAAGCTTTCTTT
d_call: .; j_call: TRBJ2-3; v_call: TRBV2; clone_size: .; cdr3_aa: CASSDPGLVQDTQYF; cdr3_nt: TGTGCCAGCAGTGACCCGGGACTGGTCCAAGATACGCAGTATTTT
d_call: .; j_call: TRBJ2-4; v_call: TRBV29-1; clone_size: .; cdr3_aa: CSVREGAGAKNIQYF; cdr3_nt: TGCAGCGTGAGAGAAGGGGCTGGGGCCAAAAACATTCAGTACTTC